The sequence of this T cell receptor beta chain was determined in a study of T cells after posttransplantation cyclophosphamide. General study results and limits: Recipient CMV seropositivity and CMV reactivation strongly tracked TRB clonality. Blood and skin or GI T cell repertoires showed limited TRB overlap.

Note on this clone: The antigen is undetermined.

Sampled 1 year posttransplant, controls received myeloablative marrow transplants, methotrexate and a calcineurin inhibitor. CDR3 length equals 17 residues. Germline V gene data show CDR1 as SGHTS and CDR2 as YDEGEE. With V trimmed by 4 bases and J by 5 bases, 15 bases remained unmatched. Repertoires were generated with immunoSEQ multiplex PCR, while TCRdb's copy carries only in-frame clones and drops some. The sample lists about 9,900 clones, 88% occurring once. The sequenced sample was PBMCs, obtained after an allogeneic stem cell transplant with a calcineurin inhibitor and methotrexate. The rearrangement links TRBV5-8 to TRBJ1-2; TRBD1 aligns across 9 bases. This TCR derives from a male patient in his thirties who received an allogeneic stem cell transplant from an unrelated donor, was CMV-positive, and had no GVHD. Some T cells may be the graft donor's. The CDR3 sequence is CASSHRQGVDPRYGYTF. CDR3 sequence (DNA): TGTGCCAGCAGCCATAGACAGGGGGTTGACCCTCGGTATGGCTACACCTTC.